The rows below give T cell receptor beta chains drawn from one sample of a study of CD8+CD57+ T cells in acquired aplastic anemia. MiXCR, run by TCRdb on the reads, gives a single entry per CDR3 protein. Seen here are about 160,000 distinct CDR3 sequences, 70% to 75% observed once, and the top ten hold roughly half. Sequenced input: sorted CD4+, CD8+, or CD8+CD57+ T cells (not recorded which) from PBMCs. The source is a human donor with aplastic anemia. Both conserved end residues are part of each CDR3.

V gene: TRBV19
CDR3 protein: CASSHGQRQPLHF

V gene: TRBV2
CDR3 protein: CASRGTVIDSPLHF

V gene: TRBV7-7
CDR3 protein: CASSHRRSGNTIYF

V gene: TRBV7-9
CDR3 protein: CASSLEGEQGDLTDTQYF

V gene: TRBV2
CDR3 protein: CASSDGAYNSPLHF

V gene: TRBV12-3/TRBV12-4
CDR3 protein: CASKGPGGKYNEQFF

V gene: TRBV29-1
CDR3 protein: CSVESGPTYEQYF

V gene: TRBV27
CDR3 protein: CASLGWDTQYF

V gene: TRBV7-9
CDR3 protein: CASSVSFGGYEQYF

V gene: TRBV5-6
CDR3 protein: CASSLVPGGGSPLHF

V gene: TRBV2
CDR3 protein: CASRMAPDPRDTQYF

V gene: TRBV24-1
CDR3 protein: CATSDGTSGVYEQYF

V gene: TRBV15
CDR3 protein: CATSRELDDGADTQYF

V gene: TRBV5-5
CDR3 protein: CASSLMRVQETQYF

V gene: TRBV10-2
CDR3 protein: CASSPGQWGNTIYF

V gene: TRBV10-3
CDR3 protein: CASSEKTGVYGYTF

V gene: TRBV20-1
CDR3 protein: CSARAEMEYEQYF

V gene: TRBV6-5
CDR3 protein: CASSDVPNVNEQFF

V gene: TRBV6-4
CDR3 protein: CASTPSTGGANTGELFF

V gene: TRBV2
CDR3 protein: CASSEGRGPGEQYF

V gene: TRBV6-5
CDR3 protein: CASSYGAAMNTEAFF

V gene: TRBV9
CDR3 protein: CASSQGRLHF

V gene: TRBV10-3
CDR3 protein: CAISPQGTGNYNEQFF

V gene: TRBV7-9
CDR3 protein: CASSLVGQNTEAFF

V gene: TRBV20-1
CDR3 protein: CSARREGHEQYF

V gene: TRBV7-2
CDR3 protein: CAQQQAWGDYGYTF

V gene: TRBV12-5
CDR3 protein: CASGLPGRMNTEAFF

V gene: TRBV20-1
CDR3 protein: CSARDQATQYF

V gene: TRBV24-1
CDR3 protein: CATEDSGGARNEQFF

V gene: TRBV6-1
CDR3 protein: CASTTLGYEQYF

V gene: TRBV20-1
CDR3 protein: CSAEVNTEAFF